This entry concerns a single T cell receptor beta chain. The source of the sample is a study of shared clonotypes between healthy human individuals. Study summary: Three plates were used per donor for CD4 naive, three for CD4 memory, two for CD8 naive and one for CD8 memory.

Here immunoSEQ multiplex PCR was the method, and the copy in TCRdb shows in-frame clones only, minus some. The sample shows over 2 million clones, 85% to 95% of them seen only once. The V and J ends lost 5 bases and 7 bases, in that order; junction bases with no gene match: 6. Germline V gene sequence: CDR1 LNHDA, CDR2 SQIVND (reference sequence). This CDR3 region has 14 residues. The chain has TRBV19 and TRBJ1-4, with 8 nucleotides matching TRBD1. Sequencing was done on a sample of naive CD4+ T cells from PBMCs. Subset in this sample: CD45RA+ positively selected. The origin of this receptor is a man younger than 35 in good health. Some clones in this sample may be carry-over from other donors' samples. This chain's CDR3 is CASSFPGTGEKLFF. The DNA of the CDR3 is TGTGCCAGTAGTTTTCCCGGGACAGGTGAAAAACTGTTTTTT.